This T cell receptor beta chain was sequenced during a study of shared clonotypes between healthy human individuals. Study observations and caveats: Sampling covered nothing but blood. Tissue TCR repertoires likely differ from those found in blood.

The assay was carried out at the deep level. About 30,000 T cell genomes, or about 320 ng DNA, went into unsorted PBMC replicate PCRs. Per the original data handling: ImmunoSEQ output lacked quality scores and full-length reads, limiting matched filtering. Measured with immunoSEQ multiplex PCR; TCRdb has only the in-frame clones, and not every one. The DNA gave D and trimming, while V, J and clone size come from that table. This sample has around 480,000 clones, with around 79% found just once. As for this clone: The antigen is undetermined.

The TCR was taken from a woman aged 40 to 50 in good health. Some clones in this sample may be carry-over from other donors' samples. Sequences were obtained from PBMCs.

CDR3: CASSPPTGRDSRGYTF. In nucleotides, the CDR3 is TGCGCCAGCAGCCCCCCGACAGGCCGAGATTCCCGTGGCTACACCTTC. V gene TRBV5-1 combines with J gene TRBJ1-2; perhaps TRBD1 as D (6 bases). The germline CDR1 and CDR2 sequences are SGHRS and YFSETQ. The CDR3 consists of 16 residues. V was pared by 4 bases and J by 7 bases, with 23 bases between. Supplemented by reference TRBV5-1 and TRBJ1-2, the full variable domain reads KAGVTQTPRYLIKTRGQQVTLSCSPISGHRSVSWYQQTPGQGLQFLFEYFSETQRNKGNFPGRFSGRQFSNSRSEMNVSTLELGDSALYLCASSPPTGRDSRGYTFGSGTRLTVV.